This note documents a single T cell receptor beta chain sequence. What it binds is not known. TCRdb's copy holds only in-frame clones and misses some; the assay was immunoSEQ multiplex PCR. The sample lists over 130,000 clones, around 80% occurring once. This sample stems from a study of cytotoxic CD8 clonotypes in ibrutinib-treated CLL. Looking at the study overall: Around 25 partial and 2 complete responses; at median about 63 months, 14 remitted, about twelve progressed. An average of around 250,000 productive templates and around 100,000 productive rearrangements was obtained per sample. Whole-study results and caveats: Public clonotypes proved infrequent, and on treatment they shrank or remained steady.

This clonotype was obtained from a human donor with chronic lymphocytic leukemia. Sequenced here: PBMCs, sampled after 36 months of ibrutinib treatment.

The CDR3 DNA reads TGCAGTGCCAGGGGATTAAGGGGCTACACCTTC. It yields the protein CSARGLRGYTF. This chain joins TRBV20-1 and TRBJ1-2; maybe TRBD1 (6 bases). The CDR3 length is 11 residues. CDR1 is DFQATT, CDR2 SNEGSKA, per germline (reference sequence). Trimming shortened V by 6 bases and J by 8 bases, and 13 bases separated the two germline ends.